The 20 T cell receptor beta chains below all came from one sample that was sequenced in a study of T-cell memory formation after mild COVID-19. Via MiXCR, TCRdb re-called the 5' RACE reads, giving one row per CDR3 protein. Among roughly 400,000 distinct CDR3 sequences listed, more than 15% were seen once. Input material: PBMCs or a T cell subset sorted from them (not recorded which). These receptors were obtained from a man aged 18 to 30 who had mild COVID-19 (a few samples of this study predate the infection). Cell type and time point are not known.

This clonotype turned up a few times. At one boundary the junction diverges from the germline segment, which might be a read error. This sequence joins TRBV29-1 and TRBJ1-2; tentatively, D is TRBD1 (5 bases). CDR3 length: 8 residues. CDR1 is SQVTM, CDR2 ANQGSEA, per germline. CDR3 in amino acids: CSVEWGSF. The CDR3 coding sequence is TGCAGCGTTGAGTGGGGCAGCTTC.

The CDR3 region is CASSSNRGDSPLHF. CDR3 DNA: TGTGCCAGCAGCTCCAACAGAGGGGACTCACCCCTCCACTTT. The chain carries TRBV7-9 and TRBJ1-6; maybe TRBD1 (5 bases). V lost 4 bases and J lost 10, with 14 bases in between. Germline V gives CDR1 SEHNR, CDR2 FQNEAQ (reference sequence). The CDR3 loop spans 14 amino acids.

The V call is TRBV7-9, the J call TRBJ1-2; D unresolved. This CDR3 is 12 amino acids long. Germline V CDR1 and CDR2: SEHNR, FQNEAQ (reference sequence). V was cut by 6 bases and J by 5 bases, with 10 bases left in between. The CDR3 sequence: CASSSTFYGYTF. The CDR3 nucleotides are TGTGCCAGCAGTTCGACCTTTTATGGCTACACCTTC.

Many counts were recorded for this clonotype. This sequence joins TRBV7-9 and TRBJ1-3, with a tentative D call TRBD1 (5 bases). This CDR3 contains 16 residues. Trimming stripped 7 bases from V and 4 bases from J, with 20 bases between. Per germline, CDR1 SEHNR and CDR2 FQNEAQ (reference sequence). The CDR3 protein is CASTVPGGSSGNTIYF. The CDR3 bases are TGTGCCAGCACCGTCCCCGGGGGGTCCTCCGGAAACACCATATATTTT.

The V call is TRBV5-6, the J call TRBJ2-7, with a tentative D call TRBD2 (6 bases). Germline assignment: CDR1 SGHDT and CDR2 YYEEEE. V gave up 6 bases and J gave up 6 bases, with 10 bases separating them. This CDR3 has 11 residues. CDR3 nucleotides: TGTGCCAGCACGGACTACGTCGAGCAGTACTTC. This codes for CASTDYVEQYF.

This chain links TRBV10-3 with TRBJ1-5, with D maybe TRBD1 (5 bases). Trimming removed 11 bases from V and 4 bases from J, with 21 bases in between. The CDR3 has 15 residues. Germline CDR1 reads ENHRY; CDR2 reads SYGVKD. The CDR3 loop reads CAVSGTPGPNQPQHF. Here the CDR3 DNA reads TGTGCCGTCTCCGGGACGCCTGGACCTAATCAGCCCCAGCATTTT.

This clonotype was counted a few times. The chain carries TRBV9 and TRBJ2-3; tentative D call: TRBD2 (5 bases). V was trimmed by 0 bases and J by 0 bases, leaving 8 bases between them. The CDR3 is made up of 15 amino acids. Germline CDR1 SGDLS, CDR2 YYNGEE. The CDR3 region has the DNA TGTGCCAGCAGCGTAGCGGGATTTAGCACAGATACGCAGTATTTT. Amino acid sequence: CASSVAGFSTDTQYF.

The chain links TRBV10-2 to TRBJ2-7; 12 nucleotides line up with TRBD2. CDR1 and CDR2 from the germline V gene are WSHSY and SAAADI. CDR3 length: 15 residues. V dropped 8 bases and J dropped 5; count of bases not matched to a gene: 10. This CDR3 reads CASLPSLAGGHEQYF. For the CDR3, the DNA is TGCGCCAGCCTACCCAGTCTAGCGGGGGGGCACGAGCAGTACTTC.

This chain joins TRBV7-2 and TRBJ1-1; maybe TRBD1 (5 bases). In germline, CDR1 is SGHTA, CDR2 FQGNSA. The CDR3 contains 18 residues. V lost 4 bases, J lost 0 bases, and 21 bases lay in between. The CDR3 coding sequence is TGTGCCAGCAGCTCGAGGGGTGGAGGGGTGCCAATGAACACTGAAGCTTTCTTT. This codes for CASSSRGGGVPMNTEAFF.

The chain carries TRBV4-1 and TRBJ2-1; TRBD2 might be the D (6 bases). Trimming took 4 bases from V and 8 from J, leaving 21 bases between them. Per germline, CDR1 MGHRA and CDR2 YSYEKL. This CDR3 contains 16 residues. The CDR3 region has the DNA TGCGCCAGCAGCCCCCTTGAGGGGAGGTCTGGGGATGAGCAGTTCTTC. This gives the protein CASSPLEGRSGDEQFF.

This clonotype has more than one count but fewer than ten. J is TRBJ2-7 and V is TRBV3-1; tentatively, D is TRBD1 (7 bases). CDR3 length: 13 residues. V was clipped by 4 bases and J by 5 bases, with 12 bases between them. Germline-derived CDR1 and CDR2 are LGHDT and YNNKEL (reference sequence). The CDR3 spells CASSRQGEDEQYV. The CDR3 bases are TGTGCCAGCAGCCGCCAGGGGGAGGACGAGCAGTACGTC.

This clonotype has just a few counts. The chain is built from TRBV6-6 and TRBJ2-5; possibly TRBD2 for D (7 bases). CDR1 MNHNY and CDR2 SVGAGI come from the germline V gene (reference sequence). V gave up 6 bases and J gave up 5 bases, with 19 bases separating them. The CDR3 totals 15 residues. The CDR3 protein is CASSHLGGLGETQYF. The DNA for the CDR3 is TGTGCCAGCAGCCACCTCGGGGGGCTAGGTGAGACCCAGTACTTC.

This clonotype was seen at least ten times. The rearrangement links TRBV5-1 to TRBJ2-7; 9 bases are shared with TRBD2. V dropped 4 bases and J dropped 0; count of bases not matched to a gene: 8. CDR1 is SGHRS and CDR2 is YFSETQ in the germline V gene. The CDR3 loop spans 16 amino acids. As DNA, the CDR3 is TGCGCCAGCAGCGGAAAGACTAGCGGCAGCTCCTACGAGCAGTACTTC. This codes for CASSGKTSGSSYEQYF.

The chain combines TRBV6-1 with TRBJ2-7; the D gene is possibly TRBD1 (5 bases). The CDR3 has 13 residues. Trimming left V 6 bases short and J 4 bases short, with 13 bases between. CDR1 MNHNS and CDR2 SASEGT come from the germline V gene. The CDR3: CASRLTVQYEQYV. The CDR3 DNA sequence: TGTGCCAGCAGGTTGACAGTTCAGTACGAGCAGTACGTC.

This clonotype was detected a few times. V and J are TRBV6-6 and TRBJ2-5; D is possibly TRBD2 (5 bases). The CDR3 runs to 16 residues. Trimming stripped 0 bases from V and 3 bases from J, with 14 bases between. CDR1 is MNHNY and CDR2 is SVGAGI in the germline V gene (reference sequence). CDR3 residues: CASSYSHPRREETQYF. CDR3 DNA: TGTGCCAGCAGTTACTCGCACCCTCGGCGGGAAGAGACCCAGTACTTC.

The J gene is TRBJ2-3, the V gene TRBV7-2; D is perhaps TRBD2 (5 bases). CDR1 SGHTA and CDR2 FQGNSA come from the germline V gene. The CDR3 runs to 15 residues. V gave up 1 base and J gave up 4 bases, with 12 bases separating them. The CDR3 loop is CASSLEGWGADTQYF. The DNA for the CDR3 is TGTGCCAGCAGCTTAGAGGGCTGGGGAGCAGATACGCAGTATTTT.

The chain links TRBV11-2 to TRBJ1-3; no clear D gene. The CDR3 covers 12 residues. Germline V gene data show CDR1 as SGHAT and CDR2 as FQNNGV. The V and J ends lost 4 bases and 4 bases respectively, with 5 bases between them. CDR3 amino acids: CASSSLGNTIYF. In DNA, the CDR3 is TGTGCCAGCAGCTCCCTCGGAAACACCATATATTTT.

This clonotype turned up a few times. This chain connects TRBV28 to TRBJ2-1; 9 bases are a match to TRBD2. The CDR3 has 14 residues. V shed 6 bases and J 8 bases; nucleotides not matched to a gene: 8. From germline, CDR1 is MDHEN and CDR2 SYDVKM. The chain's CDR3 is CASSRAGGFDEQFF. CDR3 coding DNA: TGTGCCAGCAGCCGAGCGGGGGGCTTCGATGAGCAGTTCTTC.

The chain couples TRBV12-3 or TRBV12-4 to TRBJ2-1; TRBD2 agrees at 11 bases. V shed 8 bases and J 5 bases; nucleotides not matched to a gene: 5. The CDR3 is made up of 14 amino acids. DNA for the CDR3: TGTGCCAGCCGACAGACTAGCGGGAACAATGAGCAGTTCTTC. This encodes CASRQTSGNNEQFF.

The chain uses TRBV19 and TRBJ2-5; 9 bases agree with TRBD2. This CDR3 has 15 amino acids. The V segment lost 4 bases and the J segment 4 bases; nucleotides outside the gene matches: 7. Per the germline V gene, CDR1 is LNHDA and CDR2 is SQIVND (reference sequence). DNA of the CDR3: TGTGCCAGTAGTAGCGGGGGGGCGTCGCGAGAGACCCAGTACTTC. Its protein product is CASSSGGASRETQYF.